This T cell receptor beta chain was recorded in a study of a mutant IDH1 vaccine in newly diagnosed glioma. In the study overall: Vaccine dosing followed radiotherapy by 4-6 weeks, or accompanied temozolomide cycles. Treated patients were roughly 60% male, around 40% female, mean age around 40 years.

The time point denotes: week 5, during vaccination. Each dose delivered 300 ug of mutant IDH1 20-mer peptide subcutaneously with imiquimod. Sequenced by immunoSEQ multiplex PCR; TCRdb stores in-frame clones only, minus some. The table includes approximately 38,000 clones, around 85% detected once. The CDR3 runs to 16 residues. V lost 1 base, J lost 2 bases, and 15 bases lay in between. CDR1 is LGHNA and CDR2 is YNFKEQ in the germline V gene. Concerning this clone itself: Its antigen is undetermined.

The sample here was PBMCs, taken from a glioma patient whose treatment included an IDH1 peptide vaccine. The receptor was derived from a man aged 40-50 years with glioma. The chain recombines TRBV4-2 with TRBJ2-7; possible D gene TRBD2, 5 bases. The DNA for the CDR3 is TGTGCCAGCAGCCAAGTTCAACTTTCCGGGGCCTACGAGCAGTACTTC. Protein sequence: CASSQVQLSGAYEQYF.